A single T cell receptor beta chain is shown here with its context. This clonotype was counted between two and nine times. Its antigen is not yet known. No base-level quality is on record; no much larger clone is a single base apart. Amplification of TCR beta CDR3 regions was carried out from RNA transcripts. A first-round RT-PCR of the TCR CDR3 used the HTBI primer set with the Qiagen OneStep RT-PCR kit. A second multiplex PCR round built the libraries, followed by size selection and purification. Libraries were sequenced paired-end with 100 bp reads on an Illumina HiSeq2000. The paper's processing steps were these. SOAPnuke was used to process the raw data, removing reads that contained adapters or uncalled bases, had a mean Phred below 15, or lacked an exact match to the constant primer or identifier. High-quality paired reads were merged using COPE v1.2.5, and each unique nucleotide sequence was defined as a clonotype. MiTCR v1.1 was used to align the clonotypes against IMGT TRBV, TRBD and TRBJ reference segments. Analysis was restricted to V-J combinations with a frequency above 0.0001, which covered over 98% of repertoires. The TCS score was defined as the ratio of F50 (clonal expansion) to E x V (chaos), calculated using BLOSUM62-based TCRdist between CDR3 peptides within each V-J. Welch's t-statistics and random forest reduced 500 to 650 V-J features to 13, which were used in a naive Bayes classifier (R e1071). TCRdb handled the public reads itself, with Q25 trimming in fastp and clone calling in MiXCR, and kept productive beta chains. Rows with one shared CDR3 protein collapse into an entry with the most common genes and DNA. None of the V and J calls come from the authors' own analysis; TCRdb made them. Present in this sample are around 500,000 distinct CDR3 sequences, roughly 15% of which were seen just once. The top ten clonotypes cover approximately 15% of the sample.

A patient counted as having stable Graves' hyperthyroidism if no progression to ophthalmopathy occurred over 18 months of follow-up. Hyperthyroidism patients were aged 18 to 65 years and newly diagnosed, with disease duration of less than 2 months. Exclusion was applied to patients with uncontrolled infections, other autoimmune diseases, pregnancy or lactation. Diagnoses were based on clinical symptoms, serum thyroxine and TRAb, thyroid ultrasound and orbital computed tomography. PBMCs were separated from roughly 9.6 ml of fresh peripheral blood using Ficoll-Paque density gradient centrifugation. Trizol reagent was used to extract total RNA, and RNA quality was then checked on an Agilent 2100 Bioanalyzer. Relative to germline, V is missing 5 bases and J is missing 4 bases, with 9 bases of the junction outside any gene match. From the cysteine through the phenylalanine, the CDR3 covers 15 amino acids. Here the CDR3 DNA is all that survives: 45 bases in frame from base 1. CDR1 and CDR2 were assigned from the germline V gene (reference sequence) as SGHKS and YYEKEE.

This record belongs to a study of T cells in Graves' hyperthyroidism and ophthalmopathy (dated by TCRdb to 2018 to 2020). Background for the entire study: Peripheral blood samples were taken at initial diagnosis, before any treatment was given. TCR V-J signatures able to tell the groups apart were searched for in a discovery cohort of more than 90 patients, of whom under 45 had Graves' ophthalmopathy and around 56 had stable Graves' hyperthyroidism. An independent validation cohort of about 20 hyperthyroidism patients and over 15 patients who later progressed to ophthalmopathy tested prospective prediction of ophthalmopathy. For training and testing, the 110 or so patients in the discovery cohort were randomly divided in a 7:3 ratio. In about 6 Graves' hyperthyroidism patients, the study also compared T-cell repertoires from thyroid tissue with T-cell repertoires from blood. Following sampling, methimazole starting at 30 mg daily was given to hyperthyroidism patients, and high-dose intravenous methylprednisolone was given to ophthalmopathy patients. TCR Vbeta CDR3 sequencing of approximately 140 peripheral blood samples (approximately 44 ophthalmopathy, around 80 hyperthyroidism and around 17 progressor patients) is reported in the paper. General study outcomes and caveats: Most expanded thyroid clonotypes (frequency above 0.001) were also detected in blood, a finding suggesting that blood repertoires may reflect thyroid immune responses. A model built on a 13 V-J signature distinguished ophthalmopathy from stable hyperthyroidism, reaching approximately 89% sensitivity and around 81% specificity in cross-validation and 80%/75% in testing. Sample size was not statistically predetermined, and investigators were not blinded to group allocation. In validation, the model predicted progression to ophthalmopathy with just under 71% sensitivity and over 72% specificity, a median of 6.5 months before onset.

Sequencing used blood. This receptor was obtained from a woman aged 35 to 49 with Graves' hyperthyroidism. The rearranged segments are TRBV5-5 and TRBJ1-3; TRBD1 fits 7 bases in the junction. The CDR3 has the sequence CASSFGGGAGNTIYF. The base sequence is TGTGCCAGCAGTTTCGGAGGGGGCGCGGGAAACACCATATATTTT.